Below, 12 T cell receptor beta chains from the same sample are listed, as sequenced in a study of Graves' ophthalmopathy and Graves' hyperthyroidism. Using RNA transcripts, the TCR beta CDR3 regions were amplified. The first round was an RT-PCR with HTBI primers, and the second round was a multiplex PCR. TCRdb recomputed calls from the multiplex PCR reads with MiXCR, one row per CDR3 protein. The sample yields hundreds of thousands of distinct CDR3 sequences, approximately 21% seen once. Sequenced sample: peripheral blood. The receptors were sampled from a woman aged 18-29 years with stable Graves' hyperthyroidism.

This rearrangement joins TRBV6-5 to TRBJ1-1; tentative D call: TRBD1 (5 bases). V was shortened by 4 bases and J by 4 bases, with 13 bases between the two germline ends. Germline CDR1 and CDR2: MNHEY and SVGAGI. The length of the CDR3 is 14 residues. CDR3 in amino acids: CASSSDRDRTEAFF. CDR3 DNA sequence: TGTGCCAGCAGTTCCGACAGAGACCGCACTGAAGCTTTCTTT.

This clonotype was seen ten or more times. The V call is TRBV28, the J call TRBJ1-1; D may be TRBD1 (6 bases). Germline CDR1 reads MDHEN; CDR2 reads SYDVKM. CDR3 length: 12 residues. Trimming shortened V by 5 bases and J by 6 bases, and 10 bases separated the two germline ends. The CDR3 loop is CASSGGPAEAFF. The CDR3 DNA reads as TGTGCCAGCAGTGGGGGCCCGGCTGAAGCTTTCTTT.

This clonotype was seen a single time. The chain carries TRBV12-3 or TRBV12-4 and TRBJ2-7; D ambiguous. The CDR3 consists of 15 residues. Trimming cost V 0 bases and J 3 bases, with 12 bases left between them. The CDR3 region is CASSLAVGWYYEQYF. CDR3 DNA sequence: TGTGCCAGCAGTTTAGCTGTGGGCTGGTACTACGAGCAGTACTTC.

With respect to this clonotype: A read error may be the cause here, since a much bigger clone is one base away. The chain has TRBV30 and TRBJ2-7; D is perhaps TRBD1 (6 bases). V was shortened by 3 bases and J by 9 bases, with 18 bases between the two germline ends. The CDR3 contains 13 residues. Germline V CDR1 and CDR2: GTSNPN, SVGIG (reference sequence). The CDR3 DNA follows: TGTGCCTGGAGGGTCAACAGGGATCGCGGGCAGTACTTC. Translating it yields CAWRVNRDRGQYF.

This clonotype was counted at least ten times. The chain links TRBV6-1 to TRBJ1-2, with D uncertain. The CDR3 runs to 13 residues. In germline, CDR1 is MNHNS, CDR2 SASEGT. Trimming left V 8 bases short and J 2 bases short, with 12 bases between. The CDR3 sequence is CASGPGSNYGYTF. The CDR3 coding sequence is TGTGCCAGCGGACCAGGTTCGAACTATGGCTACACCTTC.

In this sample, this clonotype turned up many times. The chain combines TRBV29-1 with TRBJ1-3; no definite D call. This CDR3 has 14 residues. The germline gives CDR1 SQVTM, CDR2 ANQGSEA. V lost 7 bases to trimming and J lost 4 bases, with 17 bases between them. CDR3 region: CSAQDRGGGNTIYF. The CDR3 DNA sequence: TGCAGCGCCCAGGATCGGGGTGGCGGAAACACCATATATTTT.

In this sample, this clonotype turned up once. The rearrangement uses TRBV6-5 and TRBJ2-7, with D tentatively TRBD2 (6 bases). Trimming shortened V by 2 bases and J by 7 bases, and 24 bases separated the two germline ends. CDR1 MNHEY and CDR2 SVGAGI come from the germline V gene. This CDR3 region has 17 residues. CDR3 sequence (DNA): TGTGCCAGCAGTTACGCGTCCTCCGGGACTCCTATACGGGAGCAGTACTTC. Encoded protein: CASSYASSGTPIREQYF.

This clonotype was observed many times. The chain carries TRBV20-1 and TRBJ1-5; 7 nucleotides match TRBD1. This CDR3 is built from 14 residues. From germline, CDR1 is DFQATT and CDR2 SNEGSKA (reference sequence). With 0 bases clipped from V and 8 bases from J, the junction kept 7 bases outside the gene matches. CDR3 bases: TGCAGTGCTAGAGATCGGACAGGTATTAAGCCCCAGCATTTT. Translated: CSARDRTGIKPQHF.

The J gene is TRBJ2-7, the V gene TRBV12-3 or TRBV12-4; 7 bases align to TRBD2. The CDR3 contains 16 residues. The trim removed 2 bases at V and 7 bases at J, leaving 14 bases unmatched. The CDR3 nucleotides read TGTGCCAGCAGTTTATCTTGGGGACTACCCGATTCGGAGCAGTACTTC. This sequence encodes CASSLSWGLPDSEQYF.

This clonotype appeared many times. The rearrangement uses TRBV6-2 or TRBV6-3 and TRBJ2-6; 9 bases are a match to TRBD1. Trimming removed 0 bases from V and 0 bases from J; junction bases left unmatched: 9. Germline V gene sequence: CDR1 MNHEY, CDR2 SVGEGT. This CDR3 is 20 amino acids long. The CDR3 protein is CASSYSIWAGQGSGANVLTF. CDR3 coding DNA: TGTGCCAGCAGTTACTCGATTTGGGCGGGACAGGGCTCTGGGGCCAACGTCCTGACTTTC.

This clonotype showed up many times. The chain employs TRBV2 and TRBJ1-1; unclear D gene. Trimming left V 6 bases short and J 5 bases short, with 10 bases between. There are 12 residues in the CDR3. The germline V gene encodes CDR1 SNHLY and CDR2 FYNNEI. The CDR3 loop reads CASSPPVTEAFF. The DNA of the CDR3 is TGTGCCAGCAGCCCTCCGGTTACTGAAGCTTTCTTT.

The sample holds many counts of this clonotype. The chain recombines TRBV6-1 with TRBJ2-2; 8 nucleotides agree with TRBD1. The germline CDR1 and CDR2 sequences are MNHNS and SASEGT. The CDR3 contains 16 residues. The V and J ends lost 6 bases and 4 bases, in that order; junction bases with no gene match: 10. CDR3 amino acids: CASRARGLGSTGELFF. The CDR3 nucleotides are TGTGCCAGCAGGGCCAGGGGGCTCGGTTCCACCGGGGAGCTGTTTTTT.